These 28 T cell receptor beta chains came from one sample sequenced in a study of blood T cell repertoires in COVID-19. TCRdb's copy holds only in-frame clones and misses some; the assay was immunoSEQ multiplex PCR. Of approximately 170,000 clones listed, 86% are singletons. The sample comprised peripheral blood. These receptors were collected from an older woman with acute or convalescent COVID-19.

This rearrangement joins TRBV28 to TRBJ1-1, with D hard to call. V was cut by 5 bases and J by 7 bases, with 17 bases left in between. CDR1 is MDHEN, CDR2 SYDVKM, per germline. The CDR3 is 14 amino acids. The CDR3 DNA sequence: TGTGCCAGCAGTCCCGGCACGACCTACTATGAAGCTTTCTTT. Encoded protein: CASSPGTTYYEAFF.

CDR3 amino acids: CASSPPAGRENQPQHF. The CDR3 DNA follows: TGTGCCAGCAGTCCACCGGCTGGTCGGGAAAATCAGCCCCAGCATTTT. The genes are TRBV28 and TRBJ1-5; the D is unclear. This CDR3 is 16 amino acids long. Looked up from germline, CDR1 is MDHEN and CDR2 is SYDVKM. Trimming stripped 5 bases from V and 4 bases from J, with 18 bases between.

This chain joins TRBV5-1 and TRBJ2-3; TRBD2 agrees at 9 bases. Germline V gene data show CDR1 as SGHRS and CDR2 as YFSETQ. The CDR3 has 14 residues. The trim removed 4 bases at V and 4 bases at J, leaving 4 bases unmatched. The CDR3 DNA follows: TGCGCCAGCAGCATGCGGGGGGGCCCAGATACGCAGTATTTT. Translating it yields CASSMRGGPDTQYF.

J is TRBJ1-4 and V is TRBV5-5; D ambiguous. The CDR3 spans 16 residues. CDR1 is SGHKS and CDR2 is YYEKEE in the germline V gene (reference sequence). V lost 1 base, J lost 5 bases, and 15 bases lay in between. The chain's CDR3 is CASSLQLGGFNEKLFF. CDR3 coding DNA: TGTGCCAGCAGCTTGCAGCTTGGCGGCTTCAATGAAAAACTGTTTTTT.

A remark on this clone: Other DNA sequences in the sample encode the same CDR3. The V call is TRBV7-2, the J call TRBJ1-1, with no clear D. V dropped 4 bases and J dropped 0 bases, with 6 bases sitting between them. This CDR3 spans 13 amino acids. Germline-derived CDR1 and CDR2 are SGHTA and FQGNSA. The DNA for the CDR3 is TGTGCCAGCAGCTCATACATGAACACTGAAGCTTTCTTT. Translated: CASSSYMNTEAFF.

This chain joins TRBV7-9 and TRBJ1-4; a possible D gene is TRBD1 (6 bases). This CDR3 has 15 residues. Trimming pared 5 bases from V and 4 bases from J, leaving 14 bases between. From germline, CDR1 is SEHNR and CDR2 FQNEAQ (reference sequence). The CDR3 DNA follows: TGTGCCAGCAGCACGAACAGGGCTCTTAATGAAAAACTGTTTTTT. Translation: CASSTNRALNEKLFF.

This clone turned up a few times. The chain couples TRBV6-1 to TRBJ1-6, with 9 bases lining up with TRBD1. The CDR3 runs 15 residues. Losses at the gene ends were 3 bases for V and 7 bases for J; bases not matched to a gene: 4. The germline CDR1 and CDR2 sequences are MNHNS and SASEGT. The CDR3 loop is CASSEGQGYNSPLHF. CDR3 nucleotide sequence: TGTGCCAGCAGTGAGGGACAGGGCTACAATTCACCCCTCCACTTT.

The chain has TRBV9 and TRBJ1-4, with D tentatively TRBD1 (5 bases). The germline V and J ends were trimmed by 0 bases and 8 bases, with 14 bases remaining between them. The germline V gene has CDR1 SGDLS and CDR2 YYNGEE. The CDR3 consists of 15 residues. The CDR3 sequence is CASSVAGGLSEKLFF. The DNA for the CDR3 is TGTGCCAGCAGCGTAGCTGGGGGACTTTCGGAAAAACTGTTTTTT.

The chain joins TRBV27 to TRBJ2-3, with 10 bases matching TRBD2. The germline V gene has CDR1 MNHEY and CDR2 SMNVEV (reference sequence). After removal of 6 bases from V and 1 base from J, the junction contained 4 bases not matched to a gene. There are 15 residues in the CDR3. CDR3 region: CASSAGTSGTDTQYF. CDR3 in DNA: TGTGCCAGCAGCGCGGGGACTAGCGGCACAGATACGCAGTATTTT.

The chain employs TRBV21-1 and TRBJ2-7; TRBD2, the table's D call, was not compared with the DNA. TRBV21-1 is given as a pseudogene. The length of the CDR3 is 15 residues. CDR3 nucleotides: TGTGCCAGTGATAACCCGGGTCGTCCGAACTACGAGCAGTACTTC. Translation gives CASDNPGRPNYEQYF.

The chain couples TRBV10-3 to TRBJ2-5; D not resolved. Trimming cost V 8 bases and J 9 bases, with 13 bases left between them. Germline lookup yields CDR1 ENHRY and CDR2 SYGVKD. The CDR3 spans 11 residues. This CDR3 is CAIGPKDSQYF. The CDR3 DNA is TGTGCCATCGGGCCAAAGGATTCCCAGTACTTC.

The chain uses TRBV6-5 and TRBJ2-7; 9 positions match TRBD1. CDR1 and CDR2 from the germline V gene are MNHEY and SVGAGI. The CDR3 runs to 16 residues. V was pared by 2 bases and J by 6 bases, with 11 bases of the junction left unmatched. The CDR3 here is CASSYHSGTGSVEQYF. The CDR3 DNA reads TGTGCCAGCAGTTACCACTCCGGGACAGGGAGCGTCGAGCAGTACTTC.

The DNA of the CDR3 is TGTGCCAGCACCTTTCGAACATGGTGGGAGGGTAACAATGAGCAGTTCTTC. This translates into CASTFRTWWEGNNEQFF. The chain couples TRBV5-6 to TRBJ2-1; 7 nucleotides align to TRBD2. The junction had 17 bases not matched to a gene; V was cut back by 6 bases and J by 5 bases. Germline CDR1 reads SGHDT; CDR2 reads YYEEEE. This CDR3 has 17 amino acids.

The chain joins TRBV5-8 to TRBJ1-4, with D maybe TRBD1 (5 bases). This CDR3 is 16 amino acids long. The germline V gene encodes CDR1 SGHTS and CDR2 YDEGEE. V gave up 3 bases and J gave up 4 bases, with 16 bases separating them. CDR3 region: CASSSGRGRFNEKLFF. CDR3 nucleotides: TGTGCCAGCAGCTCGGGGCGGGGCAGATTTAATGAAAAACTGTTTTTT.

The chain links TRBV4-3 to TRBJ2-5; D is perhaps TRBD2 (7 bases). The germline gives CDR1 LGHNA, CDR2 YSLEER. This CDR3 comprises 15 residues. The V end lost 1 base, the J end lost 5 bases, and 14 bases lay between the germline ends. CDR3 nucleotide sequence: TGCGCCAGCAGCCAAGCATGGGGGGGCAGGGAGACCCAGTACTTC. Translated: CASSQAWGGRETQYF.

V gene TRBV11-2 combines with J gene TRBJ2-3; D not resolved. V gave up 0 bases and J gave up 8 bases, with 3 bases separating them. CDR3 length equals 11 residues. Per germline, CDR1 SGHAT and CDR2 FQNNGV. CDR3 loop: CASSLDGTQYF. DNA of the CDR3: TGTGCCAGCAGCTTAGACGGTACGCAGTATTTT.

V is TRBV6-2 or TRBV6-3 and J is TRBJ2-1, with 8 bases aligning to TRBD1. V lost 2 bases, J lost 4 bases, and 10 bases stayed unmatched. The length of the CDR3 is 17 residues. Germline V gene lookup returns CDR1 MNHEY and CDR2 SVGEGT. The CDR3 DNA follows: TGTGCCAGCAGTTACCACCCTCGGGACAGGATATACAATGAGCAGTTCTTC. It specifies CASSYHPRDRIYNEQFF.

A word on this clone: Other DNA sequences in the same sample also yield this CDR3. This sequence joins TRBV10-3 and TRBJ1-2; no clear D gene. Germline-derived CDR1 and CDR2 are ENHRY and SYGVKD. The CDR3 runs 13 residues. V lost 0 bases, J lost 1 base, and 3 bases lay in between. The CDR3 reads CAISESVNYGYTF. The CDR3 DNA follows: TGTGCCATCAGTGAGTCCGTTAACTATGGCTACACCTTC.

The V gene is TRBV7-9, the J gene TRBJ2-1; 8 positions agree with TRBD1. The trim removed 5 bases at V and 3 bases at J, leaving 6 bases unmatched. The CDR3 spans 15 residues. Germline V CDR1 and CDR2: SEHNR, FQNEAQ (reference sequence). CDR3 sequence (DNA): TGTGCCAGCAGCCCACGACAGGGGTTCTACAATGAGCAGTTCTTC. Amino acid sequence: CASSPRQGFYNEQFF.

CDR3 region: CATAGYQQYNEQFF. As DNA, the CDR3 is TGTGCCACAGCCGGGTACCAGCAATACAATGAGCAGTTCTTC. The rearrangement links TRBV2 to TRBJ2-1; no definite D call. V lost 10 bases and J lost 4, with 17 bases in between. Looked up from germline, CDR1 is SNHLY and CDR2 is FYNNEI. The CDR3 length is 14 residues.

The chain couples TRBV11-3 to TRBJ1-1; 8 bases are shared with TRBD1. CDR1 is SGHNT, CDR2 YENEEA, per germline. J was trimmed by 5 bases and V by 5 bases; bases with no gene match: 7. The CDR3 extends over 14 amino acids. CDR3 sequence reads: CASSKGQGQTEAFF. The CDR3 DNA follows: TGTGCCAGCAGCAAAGGACAGGGCCAAACTGAAGCTTTCTTT.

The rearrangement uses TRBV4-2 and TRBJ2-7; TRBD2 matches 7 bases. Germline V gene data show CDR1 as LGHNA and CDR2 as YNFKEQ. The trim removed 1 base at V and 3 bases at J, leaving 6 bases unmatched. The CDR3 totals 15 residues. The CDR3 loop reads CASSQGLALGYEQYF. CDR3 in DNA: TGTGCCAGCAGCCAAGGACTAGCCCTAGGCTACGAGCAGTACTTC.

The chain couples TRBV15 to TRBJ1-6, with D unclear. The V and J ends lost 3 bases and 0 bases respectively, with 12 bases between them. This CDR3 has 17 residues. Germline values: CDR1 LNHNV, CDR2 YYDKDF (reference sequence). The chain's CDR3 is CATSRLTGSSYNSPLHF. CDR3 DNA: TGTGCCACCAGCAGGTTAACCGGGAGCTCCTATAATTCACCCCTCCACTTT.

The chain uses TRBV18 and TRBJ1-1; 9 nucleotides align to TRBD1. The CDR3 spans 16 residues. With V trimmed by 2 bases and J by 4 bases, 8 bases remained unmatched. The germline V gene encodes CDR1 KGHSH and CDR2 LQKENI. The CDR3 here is CASSPYTGGWGTEAFF. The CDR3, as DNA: TGTGCCAGCTCACCATATACAGGGGGCTGGGGCACTGAAGCTTTCTTT. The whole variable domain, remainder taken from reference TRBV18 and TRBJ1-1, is NAGVMQNPRHLVRRRGQEARLRCSPMKGHSHVYWYRQLPEEGLKFMVYLQKENIIDESGMPKERFSAEFPKEGPSILRIQQVVRGDSAAYFCASSPYTGGWGTEAFFGQGTRLTVV.

This CDR3 is CASSQGPNTQYF. DNA for the CDR3: TGTGCCAGCAGCCAGGGCCCGAATACGCAGTATTTT. The V gene is TRBV3-1 (or the pseudogene TRBV3-2), the J gene TRBJ2-3; D not certain. The CDR3 is made up of 12 amino acids. The V and J ends lost 3 bases and 7 bases respectively, with 8 bases between them. The germline V gene encodes CDR1 LGHDT and CDR2 YNNKEL (reference sequence).

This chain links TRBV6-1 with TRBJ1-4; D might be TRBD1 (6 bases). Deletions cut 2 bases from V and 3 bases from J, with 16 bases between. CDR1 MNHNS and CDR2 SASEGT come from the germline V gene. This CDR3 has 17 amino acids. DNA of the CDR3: TGTGCCAGCAGTGAATCTCCAGGGGTGGGAGCTAATGAAAAACTGTTTTTT. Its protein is CASSESPGVGANEKLFF.

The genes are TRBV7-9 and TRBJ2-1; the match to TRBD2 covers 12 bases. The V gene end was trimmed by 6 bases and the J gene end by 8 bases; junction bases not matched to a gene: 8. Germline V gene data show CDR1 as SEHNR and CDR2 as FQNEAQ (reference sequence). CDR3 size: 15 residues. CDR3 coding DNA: TGTGCCAGCAGGCCGACTAGCGGGAGTGGCCATGAGCAGTTCTTC. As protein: CASRPTSGSGHEQFF.

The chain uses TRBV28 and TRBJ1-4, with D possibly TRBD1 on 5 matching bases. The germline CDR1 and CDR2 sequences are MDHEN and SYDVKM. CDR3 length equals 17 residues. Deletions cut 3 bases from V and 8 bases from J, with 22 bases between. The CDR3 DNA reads TGTGCCAGCAGTTTCAGGGAACTGTTGCGATCGGACGAAAAACTGTTTTTT. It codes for CASSFRELLRSDEKLFF.